Detailed here is one TCR beta chain. This record comes from a study of shared clonotypes between healthy human individuals. Splitting the CD4+ cells yielded a CD45RA+ naive subset and a CD45RA-negative memory subset. The authors ran the assay at deep level. An even split of each subset's genomic DNA across several immunoSEQ plates was performed. TCRdb keeps only in-frame clones here, not all; method: immunoSEQ multiplex PCR. The sample carries 2 million to 2.5 million clones, 85% to 95% recorded once. Sample: naive CD4+ T cells from PBMCs. Subset defined: CD45RA+ positively selected. This TCR was sampled from a man in his late teens or twenties in good health. Some clones in this sample may be carry-over from other donors' samples.

The CDR3 coding sequence is TGTGCCAGCAGCTTAGCGGCGGGGGTCCAAGAGACCCAGTACTTC. Amino acids: CASSLAAGVQETQYF. The V gene is TRBV7-9, the J gene TRBJ2-5; 7 positions agree with TRBD2. Germline CDR1 is SEHNR and CDR2 is FQNEAQ (reference sequence). CDR3 length: 15 amino acids. Trimming removed 0 bases from V and 1 base from J; junction bases left unmatched: 2.